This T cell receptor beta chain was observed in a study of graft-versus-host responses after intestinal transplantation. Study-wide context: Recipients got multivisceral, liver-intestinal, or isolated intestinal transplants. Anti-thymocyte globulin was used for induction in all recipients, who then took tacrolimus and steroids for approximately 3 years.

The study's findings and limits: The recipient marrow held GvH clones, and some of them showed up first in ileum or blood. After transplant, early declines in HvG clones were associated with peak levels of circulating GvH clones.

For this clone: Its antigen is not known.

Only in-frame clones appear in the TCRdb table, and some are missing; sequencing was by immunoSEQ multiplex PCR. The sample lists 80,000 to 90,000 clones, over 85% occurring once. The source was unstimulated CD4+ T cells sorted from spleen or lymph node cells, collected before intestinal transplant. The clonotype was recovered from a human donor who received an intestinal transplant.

The DNA for the CDR3 is TGTGCCAGCAGTTCCTTAGGGCAGGGCGAGGGGCAGCCCCAGCATTTT. This encodes CASSSLGQGEGQPQHF. V gene TRBV28 combines with J gene TRBJ1-5; D might be TRBD1 (5 bases). This CDR3 has 16 amino acids. Looked up from germline, CDR1 is MDHEN and CDR2 is SYDVKM. The V gene lost 4 bases and the J gene lost 7 bases, with 20 bases spanning the gap.